This T cell receptor beta chain stems from a study of OX40 agonist ivuxolimab in advanced cancers. Study context: Aged 23 to 79 with a mean of about 60 years, they were around 85% male. Whole-study findings and limits: The study found among the lowest clonal expansion in partial responders at 0.1-3.0 mg/kg.

V lost 3 bases and J lost 6; bases outside the gene matches: 1. Germline V gene lookup returns CDR1 MGHDK and CDR2 SYGVNS. This CDR3 is 14 amino acids long. A note on this clone: What it binds is unknown.

Repertoires were generated with immunoSEQ multiplex PCR, while TCRdb's copy carries only in-frame clones and drops some. The repertoire holds 20,000 to 25,000 clones, with over 75% as singletons. Specimen: CD4+ or CD8+ T cells sorted from blood, collected in a trial of the OX40 agonist ivuxolimab. The chain joins TRBV25-1 to TRBJ1-5, with 11 bases lining up with TRBD1. This clonotype originated in an adult with an advanced solid tumor such as melanoma, head and neck, liver or kidney cancer. The CDR3 here is CASSEGTGGQPQHF. Here the CDR3 DNA reads TGTGCCAGCAGTGAGGGGACAGGGGGTCAGCCCCAGCATTTT.